These 25 T cell receptor beta chains were sequenced from one sample in a study of molecular identifiers for immune sequencing clone quantification. TCRdb reprocessed the PCR reads with MiXCR, giving one entry per CDR3 protein. The sample has 60,000 to 70,000 distinct CDR3 sequences; under 20% are singletons. The sequenced material came from naive CD8+ T cells from blood, with Jurkat cell RNA spiked in. Subset indicated: FACS-sorted CD8+CD4-CCR7+CD45RA+ naive T cells. These receptor sequences come from a human donor in good health. Some libraries in this study had Jurkat cell RNA spiked in.

As to this clonotype: A much larger clone lies a single base off, so this may be a read error. The V gene is TRBV29-1, the J gene TRBJ2-2; D is ambiguous. The CDR3 runs to 12 residues. Trimming cost V 7 bases and J 4 bases, with 10 bases left between them. Per germline, CDR1 SQVTM and CDR2 ANQGSEA. In DNA, the CDR3 is TGCAGCGCTTTCACGGGCACCGGGGAGCTGTTTTTT. Its translation: CSAFTGTGELFF.

V gene TRBV13 combines with J gene TRBJ2-7; TRBD1 agrees at 9 bases. The germline CDR1 and CDR2 sequences are PRHDT and FYEKMQ (reference sequence). This CDR3 contains 14 residues. V dropped 5 bases and J dropped 6; count of bases not matched to a gene: 8. The CDR3 loop reads CASSPGTGHREQYF. The DNA for the CDR3 is TGTGCCAGCAGCCCCGGGACAGGGCACCGCGAGCAGTACTTC.

CDR3 in amino acids: CASSDPDRGLGYTF. DNA of the CDR3: TGTGCCAGCAGTGACCCGGACAGGGGGCTCGGCTACACCTTC. V and J are TRBV2 and TRBJ1-2; 11 nucleotides agree with TRBD1. This CDR3 spans 14 amino acids. The V and J ends lost 3 bases and 8 bases, in that order; junction bases with no gene match: 5. The V gene's germline CDR1 is SNHLY and CDR2 FYNNEI. Filled out from reference TRBV2 and TRBJ1-2, the complete variable domain reads EPEVTQTPSHQVTQMGQEVILRCVPISNHLYFYWYRQILGQKVEFLVSFYNNEISEKSEIFDDQFSVERPDGSNFTLKIRSTKLEDSAMYFCASSDPDRGLGYTFGSGTRLTVV.

This clonotype has a count of ten or more. The rearrangement links TRBV24-1 to TRBJ2-2; no definite D call. There are 15 residues in the CDR3. Trimming removed 0 bases at V and 0 bases at J, with 4 bases between. Germline lookup yields CDR1 KGHDR and CDR2 SFDVKD. CDR3 region: CATSDLRTNTGELFF. Written as DNA, the CDR3 is TGTGCCACCAGTGATTTGCGCACGAACACCGGGGAGCTGTTTTTT.

Many counts were recorded for this clonotype. This sequence joins TRBV7-8 and TRBJ1-1; no clear D gene. Trimming took off 3 bases at V and 1 base at J, with 12 bases between the two ends. CDR1 SGHVS and CDR2 FQNEAQ come from the germline V gene. The CDR3 covers 15 residues. The CDR3 region has the DNA TGTGCCAGCAGCTTTTCGCGCAGTTGGAACACTGAAGCTTTCTTT. Translated: CASSFSRSWNTEAFF.

In its sample, this clonotype was seen a few times. The V and J genes are TRBV6-5 and TRBJ1-3; D might be TRBD1 (5 bases). The CDR3 has 14 residues. V was pared by 11 bases and J by 2 bases, with 16 bases between. CDR1 MNHEY and CDR2 SVGAGI come from the germline V gene. CDR3 coding DNA: TGTGCCTGGTGGCAGGCGGGACCTGGAAACACCATATATTTT. This translates into CAWWQAGPGNTIYF.

This clonotype was counted at least ten times. V is TRBV7-9 and J is TRBJ2-1; D perhaps matches TRBD2 (5 bases). V was shortened by 5 bases and J by 7 bases, with 24 bases between the two germline ends. Germline V gene data show CDR1 as SEHNR and CDR2 as FQNEAQ (reference sequence). The length of the CDR3 is 17 residues. This CDR3 reads CASSVNRKTGSENEQFF. CDR3 nucleotides: TGTGCCAGCAGCGTGAACAGAAAAACGGGGTCTGAGAATGAGCAGTTCTTC. Drawing the rest from reference TRBV7-9 and TRBJ2-1, the complete variable domain is DTGVSQNPRHKITKRGQNVTFRCDPISEHNRLYWYRQTLGQGPEFLTYFQNEAQLEKSRLLSDRFSAERPKGSFSTLEIQRTEQGDSAMYLCASSVNRKTGSENEQFFGPGTRLTVL.

This clonotype occurred many times. The rearrangement links TRBV6-5 to TRBJ2-7; possibly TRBD2 for D (6 bases). CDR3 size: 14 residues. Germline CDR1 is MNHEY and CDR2 is SVGAGI. V lost 2 bases to trimming and J lost 3 bases, with 11 bases between them. The DNA of the CDR3 is TGTGCCAGCAGTTACGGACTATCGTACTACGAGCAGTACTTC. Translation: CASSYGLSYYEQYF.

The sample holds many counts of this clonotype. This sequence joins TRBV7-9 and TRBJ1-4; D not certain. The CDR3 covers 14 residues. Germline lookup yields CDR1 SEHNR and CDR2 FQNEAQ (reference sequence). Trimming removed 3 bases at V and 7 bases at J, with 12 bases between. This CDR3 is CASSFTGGGEKLFF. CDR3 in DNA: TGTGCCAGCAGCTTTACCGGAGGTGGTGAAAAACTGTTTTTT.

This clonotype occurred many times. V usage is TRBV7-8 and J usage is TRBJ2-7; 14 bases align to TRBD2. The CDR3 has 19 residues. Germline assignment: CDR1 SGHVS and CDR2 FQNEAQ. The V segment lost 5 bases and the J segment 4 bases; nucleotides outside the gene matches: 16. CDR3 DNA sequence: TGTGCCAGCAGCGCGGGACTAGCGGGAGACGGTATTTACGATTACGAGCAGTACTTC. It yields the protein CASSAGLAGDGIYDYEQYF.

To note about this clonotype: A much larger clone lies a single base off, so this may be a read error. CDR3 in DNA: TGCAGCGTTGAATCCCGGACCCAGTACTTC. Its translation is CSVESRTQYF. The chain employs TRBV29-1 and TRBJ2-5; no firm D call. The CDR3 spans 10 residues. The germline V gene has CDR1 SQVTM and CDR2 ANQGSEA. V lost 2 bases to trimming and J lost 7 bases, with 5 bases between them.

This clonotype was counted only a few times. The rearrangement uses TRBV27 and TRBJ2-2, with TRBD2 matching over 8 bases. This CDR3 spans 17 amino acids. J lost 7 bases, V lost 0 bases, and 10 bases had no gene match. In germline, CDR1 is MNHEY, CDR2 SMNVEV (reference sequence). The DNA for the CDR3 is TGTGCCAGCAGTTTATCGAGCCCCCCCGGGACTAGCGGGGAGCTGTTTTTT. Its translation: CASSLSSPPGTSGELFF.

J is TRBJ1-1 and V is TRBV14, with D tentatively TRBD1 (5 bases). V lost 3 bases, J lost 1 base, and 12 bases lay in between. Germline V gene data show CDR1 as SGHDN and CDR2 as FVKESK. The CDR3 is 15 amino acids. The CDR3 sequence is CASSHPGHSNTEAFF. CDR3 nucleotides: TGTGCCAGCAGCCACCCAGGACATTCGAACACTGAAGCTTTCTTT.

This clonotype was seen at least ten times. This chain links TRBV14 with TRBJ1-2, with D perhaps TRBD1 (5 bases). Trimming cost V 0 bases and J 7 bases, with 15 bases left between them. Germline lookup yields CDR1 SGHDN and CDR2 FVKESK. The CDR3 is 15 residues long. CDR3 bases: TGTGCCAGCAGCCAAGATTCGGGGGGGGAGAGTGGCTACACCTTC. Its translation: CASSQDSGGESGYTF. The full variable domain, completed using reference TRBV14 and TRBJ1-2, is EAGVTQFPSHSVIEKGQTVTLRCDPISGHDNLYWYRRVMGKEIKFLLHFVKESKQDESGMPNNRFLAERTGGTYSTLKVQPAELEDSGVYFCASSQDSGGESGYTFGSGTRLTVV.

On this clonotype: Possible read error: a much larger clone is one base away. In DNA, the CDR3 is TGTGCCCGCAGCTTACTAGGGTCTGGGGCCAACGTCCTGACTTTC. Translation: CARSLLGSGANVLTF. This chain connects TRBV13 to TRBJ2-6; D is possibly TRBD2 (5 bases). Germline values: CDR1 PRHDT, CDR2 FYEKMQ (reference sequence). This CDR3 spans 15 amino acids.

This clonotype was counted many times. The chain couples TRBV7-6 to TRBJ1-4, with D perhaps TRBD1 (5 bases). The CDR3 is 13 amino acids. Trimming took 8 bases from V and 7 from J, leaving 14 bases between them. Germline values: CDR1 SGHVS, CDR2 FNYEAQ. The CDR3 coding sequence is TGTGCCAGCTCGTCTCGGGACGTTGAAAAACTGTTTTTT. Its protein product is CASSSRDVEKLFF.

This clonotype appeared many times. V is TRBV11-2 and J is TRBJ2-5; D gene unclear. V was clipped by 5 bases and J by 2 bases, with 12 bases between them. From germline, CDR1 is SGHAT and CDR2 FQNNGV. The CDR3 length is 14 residues. CDR3 amino acids: CASSPPYQQETQYF. In nucleotides, the CDR3 is TGTGCCAGCAGCCCACCTTATCAGCAAGAGACCCAGTACTTC.

This clonotype was counted between two and nine times. This sequence joins TRBV3-1 and TRBJ2-7, with a weak D call TRBD2 (5 bases). The CDR3 has 15 residues. V lost 0 bases and J lost 3, with 12 bases in between. Germline-derived CDR1 and CDR2 are LGHDT and YNNKEL (reference sequence). CDR3 sequence: CASSQDGERNYEQYF. In DNA, the CDR3 is TGTGCCAGCAGCCAAGATGGCGAGCGGAACTACGAGCAGTACTTC.

This clonotype was counted only a few times. The chain couples TRBV7-9 to TRBJ2-1; D is uncertain. Per the germline V gene, CDR1 is SEHNR and CDR2 is FQNEAQ (reference sequence). The V gene lost 3 bases and the J gene lost 3 bases, with 15 bases spanning the gap. There are 16 residues in the CDR3. CDR3 nucleotides: TGTGCCAGCAGCTTCCTGATGGTCGAATACTACAATGAGCAGTTCTTC. Protein sequence: CASSFLMVEYYNEQFF.

The gene calls are TRBV5-5 and TRBJ1-6, with a possible D match to TRBD1 (5 bases). Germline CDR1 SGHKS, CDR2 YYEKEE (reference sequence). V lost 7 bases and J lost 13, with 21 bases in between. This CDR3 region has 14 residues. This CDR3 reads CASGRGGVLVPLHF. The CDR3, as DNA: TGTGCCAGCGGTCGCGGGGGGGTCTTGGTTCCCCTCCACTTT. The full variable domain, completed using reference TRBV5-5 and TRBJ1-6, is DAGVTQSPTHLIKTRGQQVTLRCSPISGHKSVSWYQQVLGQGPQFIFQYYEKEERGRGNFPDRFSARQFPNYSSELNVNALLLGDSALYLCASGRGGVLVPLHFGNGTRLTVT.

A note on this clonotype: A single base separates this from a much larger clone, so it may be a read error. This chain connects TRBV29-1 to TRBJ2-7; 9 bases agree with TRBD1. The germline V gene encodes CDR1 SQVTM and CDR2 ANQGSEA. This CDR3 spans 14 amino acids. The CDR3 DNA reads TGCGGCGCGGCGGGACAGGGAAGGACCTACGAGCAGTACTTC. Translating it yields CGAAGQGRTYEQYF.

This clonotype has a count of ten or more. The rearrangement uses TRBV28 and TRBJ2-6; no reliable D call. V lost 5 bases and J 8 bases, leaving 4 bases between the germline ends. From germline, CDR1 is MDHEN and CDR2 SYDVKM. The CDR3 spans 11 residues. The DNA for the CDR3 is TGTGCCAGCAGTACATCCAACGTCCTGACTTTC. Translating it yields CASSTSNVLTF. The entire variable domain, with the rest obtained from reference TRBV28 and TRBJ2-6, is as follows: DVKVTQSSRYLVKRTGEKVFLECVQDMDHENMFWYRQDPGLGLRLIYFSYDVKMKEKGDIPEGYSVSREKKERFSLILESASTNQTSMYLCASSTSNVLTFGAGSRLTVL.

V is TRBV28 and J is TRBJ1-1; a weak D match, TRBD1 (6 bases). The germline gives CDR1 MDHEN, CDR2 SYDVKM. V dropped 3 bases and J dropped 0 bases, with 14 bases sitting between them. The CDR3 covers 16 residues. CDR3 sequence reads: CASSFLGTYMNTEAFF. CDR3 nucleotides: TGTGCCAGCAGTTTTCTAGGGACATATATGAACACTGAAGCTTTCTTT.

This clonotype was seen at least ten times. The chain has TRBV7-2 and TRBJ1-5, with D possibly matching TRBD1 (5 bases). With 0 bases removed from V and 2 bases from J, the gap between germline ends came to 11 bases. The CDR3 runs to 16 residues. Germline CDR1 reads SGHTA; CDR2 reads FQGNSA. The DNA of the CDR3 is TGTGCCAGCAGCTTAGCGATATTAGGGGGCAATCAGCCCCAGCATTTT. It translates to CASSLAILGGNQPQHF. The complete variable domain, with remaining parts taken from reference TRBV7-2 and TRBJ1-5, reads GAGVSQSPSNKVTEKGKDVELRCDPISGHTALYWYRQSLGQGLEFLIYFQGNSAPDKSGLPSDRFSAERTGGSVSTLTIQRTQQEDSAVYLCASSLAILGGNQPQHFGDGTRLSIL.

This clonotype came up many times. This chain links TRBV20-1 with TRBJ2-7; TRBD1 aligns across 8 bases. With V trimmed by 4 bases and J by 3 bases, 8 bases remained unmatched. Germline values: CDR1 DFQATT, CDR2 SNEGSKA (reference sequence). The CDR3 loop spans 14 amino acids. CDR3 nucleotide sequence: TGCAGTGCTATCAAACAGGGGGGAGGCTACGAGCAGTACTTC. Its translation: CSAIKQGGGYEQYF.